Listed below are T cell receptor beta chains from one sample, sequenced in a study of neurological immune-mediated disorders. TCRdb re-derived calls from the 5' RACE reads in MiXCR, one entry per CDR3 protein. Among roughly 80,000 distinct CDR3 sequences listed, about a tenth were seen once. Sequencing was performed on PBMCs. The receptor source for this set is a man aged 35-49 years in good health. CDR3s include the opening cysteine and the closing phenylalanine or tryptophan. Fields, in order: CDR3 protein, J gene, V gene.

CASSPYQGFRETQYF | TRBJ2-5 | TRBV12-3/TRBV12-4
CASSLMRGGHNEQFF | TRBJ2-1 | TRBV7-7
CSVVGQFNTGELFF | TRBJ2-2 | TRBV29-1
CASSLRQGRQPQHF | TRBJ1-5 | TRBV7-2
CASSLEGRSSYEQYF | TRBJ2-7 | TRBV5-1
CSASWASEGEQFF | TRBJ2-1 | TRBV29-1
CASSLTGGPNQETQYF | TRBJ2-5 | TRBV5-1
CASSYGGGGANVLTF | TRBJ2-6 | TRBV6-5
CASSFFEGALDDEQYF | TRBJ2-7 | TRBV28
CASSLFGTGVSYEQYF | TRBJ2-7 | TRBV27
CSARDAGINYGYTF | TRBJ1-2 | TRBV20-1
CASGLAPSGLGYEQYF | TRBJ2-7 | TRBV12-5
CASSLAGISYEQYF | TRBJ2-7 | TRBV7-2
CASSLRASGANVLTF | TRBJ2-6 | TRBV7-3
CATRKTGSYEQYF | TRBJ2-7 | TRBV24-1
CSAIQDTQYF | TRBJ2-3 | TRBV20-1
CASSYGPEGSTGELFF | TRBJ2-2 | TRBV6-5
CASSLPGRAQPQHF | TRBJ1-5 | TRBV28
CASSLIQNTGELFF | TRBJ2-2 | TRBV12-3/TRBV12-4
CASSSFRGGTGELFF | TRBJ2-2 | TRBV7-9
CASSLVVTRGEQYF | TRBJ2-7 | TRBV11-2
CASSPGGAETQYF | TRBJ2-5 | TRBV5-1
CASSPREADTQYF | TRBJ2-3 | TRBV5-1
CSVGTFTDTQYF | TRBJ2-3 | TRBV29-1
CAINPGLAHNEQFF | TRBJ2-1 | TRBV10-3
CASSHPPQGGEQYEQYF | TRBJ2-7 | TRBV3-1
CATIGDSTDTQYF | TRBJ2-3 | TRBV2
CASSAGNHSPLHF | TRBJ1-6 | TRBV4-2
CASSGGGSKNTEAFF | TRBJ1-1 | TRBV12-3/TRBV12-4
CASSNRPLDETQYF | TRBJ2-5 | TRBV3-1
CASKSGNEQFF | TRBJ2-1 | TRBV6-6